The 22 T cell receptor beta chains presented below share a single source sample, sequenced in a study of T cell repertoires in cytomegalovirus infection (dated by TCRdb to between 2017 and 2020). The instrument given in TCRdb is Illumina HiSeq 1500. TCRdb itself trimmed the public reads at Q25 with fastp, ran MiXCR and retained productive beta chains. Each record represents a unique CDR3 protein, reported with the most common genes and DNA among its rows. Recorded for this sample are a few hundred thousand distinct CDR3 sequences; 9.5% of them occurred a single time. 3.5% to 4.5% of the sample lies in the top ten. Sequenced material: PBMCs. Receptors originate from a human donor in good health (CMV status not recorded). Some clones in this sample may be carry-over from other donors' samples.

The chain carries TRBV24-1 and TRBJ2-1, with 9 positions matching TRBD2. The CDR3 runs 16 residues. CDR1 is KGHDR, CDR2 SFDVKD, per germline. V gave up 5 bases and J gave up 3 bases; unmatched junction bases: 7. The CDR3 spells CATSAGTSLFYNEQFF. The CDR3 DNA reads as TGTGCCACCAGTGCCGGGACTAGCTTGTTCTACAATGAGCAGTTCTTC.

The V and J genes are TRBV15 and TRBJ2-7, with a weak D call TRBD2 (6 bases). This CDR3 region has 14 residues. The germline gives CDR1 LNHNV, CDR2 YYDKDF (reference sequence). Trimming stripped 0 bases from V and 7 bases from J, with 13 bases between. DNA for the CDR3: TGTGCCACCAGCAGAGATAGCGCCGCGGGGGAGCAGTACTTC. It encodes CATSRDSAAGEQYF.

The CDR3 DNA sequence: TGTGCCACCGCGCAACAAACTTACACTGAAGCTTTCTTT. Its translation: CATAQQTYTEAFF. This chain joins TRBV12-3 or TRBV12-4 and TRBJ1-1; D is uncertain. The CDR3 consists of 13 residues. Trimming removed 10 bases from V and 3 bases from J, with 15 bases in between.

This clonotype was counted only a few times. J is TRBJ2-7 and V is TRBV20-1; no reliable D call. Germline values: CDR1 DFQATT, CDR2 SNEGSKA (reference sequence). The V and J ends lost 3 bases and 7 bases respectively, with 16 bases between them. CDR3 length: 13 amino acids. The CDR3 DNA follows: TGCAGTGCTAGGACCAGATACCGATGGGAGCAGTACTTC. It specifies CSARTRYRWEQYF.

This chain uses TRBV25-1 with TRBJ2-7, with D possibly matching TRBD1 (7 bases). The CDR3 contains 14 residues. Germline CDR1 is MGHDK and CDR2 is SYGVNS. Trimming cost V 6 bases and J 5 bases, with 17 bases left between them. The CDR3 coding sequence is TGTGCCAGCAGCCCACAGGGGAGGTTCAACGAGCAGTACTTC. The encoded protein is CASSPQGRFNEQYF.

This clonotype appeared once. This chain connects TRBV15 to TRBJ2-7, with 7 bases fitting TRBD1. V lost 2 bases and J lost 2; bases outside the gene matches: 9. Looked up from germline, CDR1 is LNHNV and CDR2 is YYDKDF (reference sequence). The CDR3 contains 16 residues. In nucleotides, the CDR3 is TGTGCCACCAGCAGATCCGACAGGGCCGCCACCTACGAGCAGTACTTC. This translates into CATSRSDRAATYEQYF.

This clonotype was picked up many times. The V and J genes are TRBV7-8 and TRBJ1-1; D may be TRBD1 (5 bases). Per germline, CDR1 SGHVS and CDR2 FQNEAQ. Trimming left V 3 bases short and J 5 bases short, with 16 bases between. The CDR3 has 15 amino acids. CDR3 loop: CASSFGSRDVTEAFF. The CDR3 DNA sequence: TGTGCCAGCAGCTTCGGTTCCCGGGACGTGACTGAAGCTTTCTTT.

Ten or more counts support this clonotype. The chain couples TRBV11-2 to TRBJ2-3, with 8 bases matching TRBD1. CDR1 is SGHAT and CDR2 is FQNNGV in the germline V gene. After removal of 6 bases from V and 4 bases from J, the junction contained 15 bases not matched to a gene. This CDR3 is 17 amino acids long. The CDR3: CASRTNQLNRGADTQYF. DNA of the CDR3: TGTGCCAGCAGGACCAATCAGCTTAACAGGGGGGCAGATACGCAGTATTTT.

This clonotype was seen a few times. This chain uses TRBV19 with TRBJ1-1; weak D call: TRBD1 (5 bases). In germline, CDR1 is LNHDA, CDR2 SQIVND (reference sequence). CDR3 length: 14 amino acids. V was shortened by 5 bases and J by 1 base, with 11 bases between the two germline ends. CDR3 in amino acids: CASSVGQQNTEAFF. CDR3 sequence (DNA): TGTGCCAGTAGTGTCGGACAACAGAACACTGAAGCTTTCTTT.

The chain couples TRBV11-2 to TRBJ2-3; D gene unclear. Trimming stripped 5 bases from V and 14 bases from J, with 14 bases between. CDR3 size: 11 residues. Germline V gives CDR1 SGHAT, CDR2 FQNNGV. CDR3 sequence reads: CASSLLGWPYF. In nucleotides, the CDR3 is TGTGCCAGCAGCCTCCTGGGTTGGCCGTATTTT.

The sample holds many counts of this clonotype. The rearrangement links TRBV7-2 to TRBJ1-4; D uncertain. Germline V CDR1 and CDR2: SGHTA, FQGNSA. Between the trimmed V and J ends, which lost 1 base and 5 bases, there was a span of 11 bases. The CDR3 is 15 residues long. Here the CDR3 DNA reads TGTGCCAGCAGCTTAGGAAGCACGGGAAATGAAAAACTGTTTTTT. This sequence encodes CASSLGSTGNEKLFF.

J is TRBJ2-3 and V is TRBV19; 11 nucleotides line up with TRBD2. Per germline, CDR1 LNHDA and CDR2 SQIVND (reference sequence). This CDR3 comprises 14 residues. V was clipped by 6 bases and J by 3 bases; unmatched bases: 2. CDR3: CASRPSGRTDTQYF. CDR3 nucleotides: TGTGCCAGTAGGCCTAGCGGGAGGACAGATACGCAGTATTTT.

This clonotype was recorded many times. The genes are TRBV4-2 and TRBJ2-5; the D gene is possibly TRBD2 (6 bases). From germline, CDR1 is LGHNA and CDR2 YNFKEQ. The CDR3 is made up of 16 amino acids. Trimming stripped 1 base from V and 3 bases from J, with 15 bases between. The CDR3 coding sequence is TGTGCCAGCAGCCAAGCCGCCGGGACTCCAAAAGAGACCCAGTACTTC. This gives the protein CASSQAAGTPKETQYF.

As for this clonotype: At one of its ends the junction is not consistent with the germline gene, which may arise from a read error. The V call is TRBV6-6, the J call TRBJ2-1; TRBD1 matches 7 bases. The CDR3 has 13 amino acids. In germline, CDR1 is MNHNY, CDR2 SVGAGI (reference sequence). In DNA, the CDR3 is TGTGCCGGCAGTTTGACAGGGCCAGGCCCGCAGTTCTTC. Translating gives CAGSLTGPGPQFF.

As for this clonotype: Given a much more abundant clone one base away, this may be a read error. V gene TRBV7-6 combines with J gene TRBJ2-2, with D perhaps TRBD1 or TRBD2 (5 bases each). The CDR3 is 15 residues long. With 6 bases removed from V and 2 bases from J, the gap between germline ends came to 13 bases. The V gene's germline CDR1 is SGHVS and CDR2 FNYEAQ. The CDR3 DNA reads TGTGCCAGCAGTGCCGGGGCAGTTAACACCGGGGAGCTGTTTTTT. This codes for CASSAGAVNTGELFF.

This clonotype was picked up many times. The genes are TRBV12-3 or TRBV12-4 and TRBJ2-7; a weak D match, TRBD1 (6 bases). V dropped 7 bases and J dropped 7 bases, with 20 bases sitting between them. The CDR3 length is 14 residues. The CDR3 spells CASKEQGPRGEQYF. The CDR3 DNA follows: TGTGCCAGCAAGGAACAGGGCCCGCGAGGGGAGCAGTACTTC.

This clonotype has ten or more counts. The chain combines TRBV28 with TRBJ2-1; the match to TRBD2 covers 14 bases. CDR3 length: 18 amino acids. V lost 4 bases, J lost 0 bases, and 5 bases stayed unmatched. Germline-derived CDR1 and CDR2 are MDHEN and SYDVKM. This CDR3 is CASSSAGTSGSSYNEQFF. CDR3 nucleotide sequence: TGTGCCAGCAGTTCCGCCGGGACTAGCGGGAGCTCCTACAATGAGCAGTTCTTC.

This clonotype was picked up a small number of times. This chain joins TRBV27 and TRBJ1-6; 7 bases line up with TRBD1. The V gene end was trimmed by 7 bases and the J gene end by 7 bases; junction bases not matched to a gene: 7. CDR3 length: 14 amino acids. Germline CDR1 MNHEY, CDR2 SMNVEV (reference sequence). The CDR3 DNA is TGTGCCAGCACCCAGGACAGGCCGAATTCACCCCTCCACTTT. This codes for CASTQDRPNSPLHF.

This clonotype was counted ten times or more. V is TRBV6-6 and J is TRBJ2-3; 10 bases are shared with TRBD2. The CDR3 runs 19 residues. Germline CDR1 is MNHNY and CDR2 is SVGAGI (reference sequence). Trimming cost V 0 bases and J 9 bases; bases outside gene matches: 18. The CDR3 loop is CASSYSRTSGAQHRNTQYF. CDR3 in DNA: TGTGCCAGCAGTTACTCGCGAACTAGCGGGGCTCAACACCGAAACACGCAGTATTTT.

This clonotype was observed at least ten times. The chain combines TRBV11-3 with TRBJ2-1; 10 nucleotides match TRBD2. The CDR3 spans 16 residues. Germline CDR1 SGHNT, CDR2 YENEEA. V shed 0 bases and J 6 bases; nucleotides not matched to a gene: 5. In DNA form, the CDR3 reads TGTGCCAGCAGCTTAGAAAGCGGGGGGGGAATCAATGAGCAGTTCTTC. Protein: CASSLESGGGINEQFF.

This clonotype came up many times. The chain is built from TRBV7-9 and TRBJ1-4, with 7 bases fitting TRBD1. Trimming took 4 bases from V and 5 from J; bases not matched to a gene: 4. The CDR3 is made up of 14 amino acids. Germline V CDR1 and CDR2: SEHNR, FQNEAQ (reference sequence). Here the CDR3 DNA reads TGTGCCAGCAGCTATAACAGGGGAAATGAAAAACTGTTTTTT. It yields the protein CASSYNRGNEKLFF.

The chain combines TRBV19 with TRBJ2-3; TRBD2 agrees at 10 bases. CDR3 length equals 16 residues. The V segment lost 3 bases and the J segment 2 bases; nucleotides outside the gene matches: 5. Germline V CDR1 and CDR2: LNHDA, SQIVND (reference sequence). CDR3 sequence reads: CASSILAGASTDTQYF. The CDR3, as DNA: TGTGCCAGTAGTATTCTAGCGGGAGCGTCCACAGATACGCAGTATTTT.